This T cell receptor beta chain was found in a study of T cells in Graves' hyperthyroidism and ophthalmopathy. This CDR3 has 16 amino acids. J was trimmed by 2 bases and V by 0 bases; bases with no gene match: 3. CDR1 is SGHDN, CDR2 FVKESK, per germline. This clonotype was observed a few times. RNA transcripts were the template for amplifying TCR beta CDR3 regions. TCR CDR3 regions were first amplified by RT-PCR with HTBI primers. TCRdb called the multiplex PCR reads again in MiXCR, with one record for every CDR3 protein. The repertoire holds approximately 700,000 distinct CDR3 sequences, with 45% as singletons.

The source of this sequence is an adult man with Graves' disease, either hyperthyroidism or ophthalmopathy (not recorded which). Sequencing was performed on peripheral blood or thyroid tissue (not recorded which). The rearrangement uses TRBV14 and TRBJ1-3, with 8 positions matching TRBD1. CDR3 region: CASSQDPTGAGNTIYF. For the CDR3, the DNA is TGTGCCAGCAGCCAAGATCCGACAGGGGCTGGAAACACCATATATTTT.